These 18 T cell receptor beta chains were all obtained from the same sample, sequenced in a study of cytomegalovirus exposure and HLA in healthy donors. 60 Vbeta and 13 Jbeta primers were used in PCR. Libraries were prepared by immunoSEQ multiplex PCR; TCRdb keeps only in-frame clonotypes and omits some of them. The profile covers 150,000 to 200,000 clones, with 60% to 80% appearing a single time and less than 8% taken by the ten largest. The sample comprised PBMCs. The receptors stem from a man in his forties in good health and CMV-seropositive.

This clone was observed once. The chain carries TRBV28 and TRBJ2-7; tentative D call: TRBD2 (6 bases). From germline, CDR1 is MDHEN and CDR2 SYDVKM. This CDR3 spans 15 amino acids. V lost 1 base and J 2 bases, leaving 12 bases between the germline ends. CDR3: CASSLSAGPTYEQYF. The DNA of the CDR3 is TGTGCCAGCAGTTTATCGGCGGGGCCAACCTACGAGCAGTACTTC.

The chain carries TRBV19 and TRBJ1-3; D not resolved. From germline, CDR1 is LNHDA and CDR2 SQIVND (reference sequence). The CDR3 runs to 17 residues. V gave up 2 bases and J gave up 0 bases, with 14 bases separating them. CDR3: CASSIRGSIHSGNTIYF. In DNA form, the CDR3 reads TGTGCCAGTAGTATACGCGGCAGTATTCACTCTGGAAACACCATATATTTT.

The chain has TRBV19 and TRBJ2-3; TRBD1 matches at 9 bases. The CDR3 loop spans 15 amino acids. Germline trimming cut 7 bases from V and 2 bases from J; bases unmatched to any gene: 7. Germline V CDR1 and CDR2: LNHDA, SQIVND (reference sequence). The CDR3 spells CASKAGQGNTDTQYF. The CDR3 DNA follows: TGTGCCAGTAAAGCCGGACAGGGGAACACAGATACGCAGTATTTT.

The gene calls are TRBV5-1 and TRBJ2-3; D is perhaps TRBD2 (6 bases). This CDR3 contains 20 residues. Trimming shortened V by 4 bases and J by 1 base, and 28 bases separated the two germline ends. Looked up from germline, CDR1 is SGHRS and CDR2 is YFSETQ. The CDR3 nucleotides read TGCGCCAGCAGCCGATTTCTTTCGGGGACTCGTGGGTCACGCACAGATACGCAGTATTTT. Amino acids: CASSRFLSGTRGSRTDTQYF.

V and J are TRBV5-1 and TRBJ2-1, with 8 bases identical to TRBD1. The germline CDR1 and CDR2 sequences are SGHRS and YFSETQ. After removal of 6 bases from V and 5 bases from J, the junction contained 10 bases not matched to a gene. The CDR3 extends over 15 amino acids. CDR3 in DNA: TGCGCCAGCAAAGGACAGGGTTTGGTTAACAATGAGCAGTTCTTC. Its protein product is CASKGQGLVNNEQFF.

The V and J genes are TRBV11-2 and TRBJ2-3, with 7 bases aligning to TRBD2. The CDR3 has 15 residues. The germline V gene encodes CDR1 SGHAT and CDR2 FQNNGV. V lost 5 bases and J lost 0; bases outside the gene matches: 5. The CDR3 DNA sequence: TGTGCCAGCAGCGGGGTGGGAGGGAGCACAGATACGCAGTATTTT. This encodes CASSGVGGSTDTQYF.

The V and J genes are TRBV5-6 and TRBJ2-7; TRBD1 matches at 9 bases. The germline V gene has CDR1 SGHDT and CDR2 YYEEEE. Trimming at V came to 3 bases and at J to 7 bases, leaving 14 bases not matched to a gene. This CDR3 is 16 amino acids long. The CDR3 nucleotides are TGTGCCAGCAGCTACACCACAGGGGGCACAATCGGGGAGCAGTACTTC. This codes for CASSYTTGGTIGEQYF.

In DNA, the CDR3 is TGTGCCAGCAGGATAGCTCAACAAGAGACCCAGTACTTC. It is translated as CASRIAQQETQYF. The gene calls are TRBV7-8 and TRBJ2-5; unclear D gene. Germline values: CDR1 SGHVS, CDR2 FQNEAQ. V lost 6 bases to trimming and J lost 2 bases, with 10 bases between them. The CDR3 consists of 13 residues.

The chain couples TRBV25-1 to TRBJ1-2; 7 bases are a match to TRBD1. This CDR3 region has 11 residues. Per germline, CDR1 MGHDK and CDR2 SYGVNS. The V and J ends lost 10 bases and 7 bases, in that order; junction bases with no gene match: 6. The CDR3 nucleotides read TGTGCCACCTTAAGACAGGGTGGCTACACCTTC. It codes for CATLRQGGYTF.

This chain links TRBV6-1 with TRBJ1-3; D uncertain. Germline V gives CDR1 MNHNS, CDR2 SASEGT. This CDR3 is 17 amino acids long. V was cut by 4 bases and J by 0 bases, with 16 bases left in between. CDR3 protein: CASSVTNLRSSGNTIYF. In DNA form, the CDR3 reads TGTGCCAGCAGTGTAACCAACTTACGTAGCTCTGGAAACACCATATATTTT.

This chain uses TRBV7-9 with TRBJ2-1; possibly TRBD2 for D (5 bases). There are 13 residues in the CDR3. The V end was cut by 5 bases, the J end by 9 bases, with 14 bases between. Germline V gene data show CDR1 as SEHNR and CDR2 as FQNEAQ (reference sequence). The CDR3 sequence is CASSPETLGEQFF. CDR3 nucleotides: TGTGCCAGCAGCCCGGAAACACTAGGTGAGCAGTTCTTC.

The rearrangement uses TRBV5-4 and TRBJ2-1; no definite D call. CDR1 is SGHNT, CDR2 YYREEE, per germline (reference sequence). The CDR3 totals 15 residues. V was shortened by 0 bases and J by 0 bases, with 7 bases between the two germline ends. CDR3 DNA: TGTGCCAGCAGCTTGGACCGGAGCTCCTACAATGAGCAGTTCTTC. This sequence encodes CASSLDRSSYNEQFF. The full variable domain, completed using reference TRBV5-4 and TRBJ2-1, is ETGVTQSPTHLIKTRGQQVTLRCSSQSGHNTVSWYQQALGQGPQFIFQYYREEENGRGNFPPRFSGLQFPNYSSELNVNALELDDSALYLCASSLDRSSYNEQFFGPGTRLTVL.

This CDR3 is CASSLGGGQGRQHF. Written as DNA, the CDR3 is TGCGCCAGCAGCTTGGGGGGGGGACAGGGGCGTCAGCATTTT. The chain recombines TRBV5-1 with TRBJ1-5; 10 bases agree with TRBD1. CDR1 is SGHRS and CDR2 is YFSETQ in the germline V gene. Unmatched junction bases numbered 7, after V lost 0 bases and J lost 13 bases. This CDR3 has 14 residues.

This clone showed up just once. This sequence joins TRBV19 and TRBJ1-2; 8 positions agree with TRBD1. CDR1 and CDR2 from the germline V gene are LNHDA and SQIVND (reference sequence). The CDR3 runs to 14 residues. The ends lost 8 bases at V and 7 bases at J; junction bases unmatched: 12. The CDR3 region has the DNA TGTGCCAGTGTCCAACAGGGGGGGTTTGGTGGCTACACCTTC. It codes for CASVQQGGFGGYTF.

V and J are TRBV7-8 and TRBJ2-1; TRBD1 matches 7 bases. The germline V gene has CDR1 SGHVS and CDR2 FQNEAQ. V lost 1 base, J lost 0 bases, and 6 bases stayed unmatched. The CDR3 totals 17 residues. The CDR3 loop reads CASSLERDSLSYNEQFF. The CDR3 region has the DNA TGTGCCAGCAGCTTAGAGAGGGACAGCCTCTCCTACAATGAGCAGTTCTTC.

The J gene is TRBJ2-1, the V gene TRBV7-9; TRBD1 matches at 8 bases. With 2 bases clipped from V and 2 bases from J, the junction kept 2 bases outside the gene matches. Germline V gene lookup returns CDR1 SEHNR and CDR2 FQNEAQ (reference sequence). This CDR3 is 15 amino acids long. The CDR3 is CASSLLQGAYNEQFF. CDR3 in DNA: TGTGCCAGCAGCTTACTACAGGGGGCCTACAATGAGCAGTTCTTC.

This chain's CDR3 is CASSDGQGHQPQHF. In DNA form, the CDR3 reads TGTGCCAGCAGTGACGGACAGGGACATCAGCCCCAGCATTTT. The chain is built from TRBV6-1 and TRBJ1-5; the match to TRBD1 covers 8 bases. The J segment lost 5 bases and the V segment lost 3 bases, leaving 3 bases of the junction unmatched. Germline values: CDR1 MNHNS, CDR2 SASEGT. The CDR3 length is 14 residues.

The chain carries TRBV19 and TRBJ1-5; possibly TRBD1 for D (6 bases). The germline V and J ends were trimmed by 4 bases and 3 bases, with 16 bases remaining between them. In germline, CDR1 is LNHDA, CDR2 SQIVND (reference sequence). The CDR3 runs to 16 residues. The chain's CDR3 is CASSTSRGGVNQPQHF. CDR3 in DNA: TGTGCCAGTAGTACATCCAGGGGAGGGGTCAATCAGCCCCAGCATTTT.